Shown below are 27 T cell receptor beta chains from a single sample sequenced in a study of T-cell reconstitution after alpha-beta-depleted transplantation in children. These receptors are not linked to any known antigen. Using unique molecular identifiers, the investigators prepared the TCRbeta library. MiXCR, run by TCRdb on the PCR reads, gives a single entry per CDR3 protein. The sample lists tens of thousands of distinct CDR3 sequences; around 6.6% were seen once. Notes on the study in general: About two months after transplant, alpha-beta T cells reportedly came from several hundred expanded graft clones.

Sample: peripheral blood, taken 60 days after TCRalphabeta/CD19-depleted stem cell transplant. The origin of the receptors is a child in the first two years of life who had a stem cell transplant for acute myeloid leukemia, so the T cells may come from the graft donor.

This clonotype was observed a few times. The chain employs TRBV2 and TRBJ2-7, with a possible D match to TRBD2 (6 bases). V was cut by 10 bases and J by 5 bases, with 12 bases left in between. The CDR3 is 11 residues long. CDR1 SNHLY and CDR2 FYNNEI come from the germline V gene. CDR3 nucleotide sequence: TGTGCCACCCGGGGGTGGAACGAGCAGTACTTC. Its protein is CATRGWNEQYF.

This clonotype has ten or more counts. The chain couples TRBV7-2 to TRBJ2-5; tentative D call: TRBD1 (5 bases). The ends were cut back, 2 bases at V and 4 bases at J, with 14 bases in the middle. The CDR3 consists of 15 residues. From germline, CDR1 is SGHTA and CDR2 FQGNSA. The CDR3 region is CASSLYQNRRETQYF. The CDR3 bases are TGTGCCAGCAGCTTATACCAGAACAGGAGAGAGACCCAGTACTTC.

The chain couples TRBV27 to TRBJ1-6; D remains unclear. This CDR3 is built from 13 residues. Germline V CDR1 and CDR2: MNHEY, SMNVEV (reference sequence). With 8 bases removed from V and 5 bases from J, the gap between germline ends came to 10 bases. CDR3 amino acids: CASSSYHNSPLHF. Written as DNA, the CDR3 is TGTGCCAGCTCCTCGTACCATAATTCACCCCTCCACTTT.

Worth noting for this clonotype: A much bigger clone sits one base away, suggesting this may be a read error. V gene TRBV28 combines with J gene TRBJ2-7, with TRBD1 identical over 7 bases. In germline, CDR1 is MDHEN, CDR2 SYDVKM. The CDR3 is 13 residues long. The CDR3 protein is CASSPRDRGEKYF. The CDR3 nucleotides read TGTGCCAGCAGTCCCCGGGACAGAGGCGAGAAGTACTTC. The entire variable domain, with the rest obtained from reference TRBV28 and TRBJ2-7, is as follows: DVKVTQSSRYLVKRTGEKVFLECVQDMDHENMFWYRQDPGLGLRLIYFSYDVKMKEKGDIPEGYSVSREKKERFSLILESASTNQTSMYLCASSPRDRGEKYFGPGTRLTVT.

This clonotype was observed at least ten times. The genes are TRBV10-3 and TRBJ2-2, with unresolved D. This CDR3 is built from 14 residues. The ends were cut back, 10 bases at V and 0 bases at J, with 12 bases in the middle. The germline V gene encodes CDR1 ENHRY and CDR2 SYGVKD. CDR3 amino acids: CATFGVTNTGELFF. The CDR3 DNA follows: TGTGCCACCTTTGGGGTAACGAACACCGGGGAGCTGTTTTTT.

This clonotype was seen ten or more times. The chain carries TRBV7-3 and TRBJ2-1, with TRBD2 identical over 16 bases. V shed 5 bases and J 0 bases; nucleotides not matched to a gene: 7. This CDR3 is built from 19 residues. CDR1 SGHTA and CDR2 FQGTGA come from the germline V gene. CDR3 sequence reads: CASSRVGTSGRGSYNEQFF. Here the CDR3 DNA reads TGTGCCAGCAGCAGGGTAGGGACTAGCGGGAGGGGCTCCTACAATGAGCAGTTCTTC. Based on the CDR3 plus reference TRBV7-3 and TRBJ2-1, the full variable domain is GAGVSQTPSNKVTEKGKYVELRCDPISGHTALYWYRQSLGQGPEFLIYFQGTGAADDSGLPNDRFFAVRPEGSVSTLKIQRTERGDSAVYLCASSRVGTSGRGSYNEQFFGPGTRLTVL.

CDR3 residues: CASNHNPETQYF. In nucleotides, the CDR3 is TGCGCCAGCAACCACAACCCAGAGACCCAGTACTTC. The J gene is TRBJ2-5, the V gene TRBV23-1, with D hard to call. TRBV23-1 is reported as an ORF; its role is uncertain. The CDR3 spans 12 residues. With 7 bases removed from V and 4 bases from J, the gap between germline ends came to 10 bases.

This clonotype ranks as medium-sized (0.01 to 0.1%). The DNA of the CDR3 is TGTGCCACCAGCGGACAGGGGGAGCCCGGGGGCTACACCTTC. Amino acids: CATSGQGEPGGYTF. J is TRBJ1-2 and V is TRBV24-1; 10 bases are shared with TRBD1. V trimming: 7 bases; J trimming: 8 bases; junction bases outside the gene matches: 9. Germline loops: CDR1 KGHDR, CDR2 SFDVKD. The length of the CDR3 is 14 residues.

This clonotype has ten or more counts. The chain is built from TRBV7-6 and TRBJ2-1, with D maybe TRBD2 (5 bases). V was shortened by 5 bases and J by 6 bases, with 14 bases between the two germline ends. Looked up from germline, CDR1 is SGHVS and CDR2 is FNYEAQ. The CDR3 sequence is 14 residues long. The CDR3 bases are TGTGCCAGCAGCCAAGGGCTAGGAGGCAATGAGCAGTTCTTC. Amino acids: CASSQGLGGNEQFF.

The chain has TRBV5-5 and TRBJ2-5; TRBD1 matches at 7 bases. Trimming cost V 0 bases and J 0 bases; bases outside gene matches: 2. Per germline, CDR1 SGHKS and CDR2 YYEKEE (reference sequence). The CDR3 length is 15 residues. The chain's CDR3 is CASSLVDRYQETQYF. CDR3 nucleotide sequence: TGTGCCAGCAGCTTGGTGGACAGGTACCAAGAGACCCAGTACTTC.

This clonotype has ten or more counts. V usage is TRBV28 and J usage is TRBJ1-3; D possibly corresponds to TRBD1 (5 bases). CDR1 is MDHEN and CDR2 is SYDVKM in the germline V gene. This CDR3 region has 14 residues. V shed 7 bases and J shed 3 bases, with 13 bases lying between them. DNA for the CDR3: TGTGCCAGCACTCTCGGGGGGAATGGAAACACCATATATTTT. Its translation: CASTLGGNGNTIYF.

At least ten counts were recorded for this clonotype. The rearrangement links TRBV24-1 to TRBJ2-2, with a tentative D call TRBD1 (5 bases). The length of the CDR3 is 13 residues. The ends were cut back, 5 bases at V and 7 bases at J, with 10 bases in the middle. Germline lookup yields CDR1 KGHDR and CDR2 SFDVKD. The CDR3 region has the DNA TGTGCCACCAGTGTAGGGGCAGACGGGGAGCTGTTTTTT. Amino acids: CATSVGADGELFF.

The table lists this clonotype with many counts. V gene TRBV7-8 combines with J gene TRBJ2-7, with 10 bases identical to TRBD2. Losses at the gene ends were 5 bases for V and 1 base for J; bases not matched to a gene: 11. Per germline, CDR1 SGHVS and CDR2 FQNEAQ. This CDR3 has 17 residues. The CDR3, as DNA: TGTGCCAGCAGCCCCCGACTAGCGGGTATAAGGTCCTACGAGCAGTACTTC. Translating it yields CASSPRLAGIRSYEQYF.

This clonotype was detected many times. The chain has TRBV25-1 and TRBJ2-1; maybe TRBD2 (6 bases). CDR1 is MGHDK and CDR2 is SYGVNS in the germline V gene. The CDR3 consists of 15 residues. Trimming shortened V by 0 bases and J by 2 bases, and 8 bases separated the two germline ends. CDR3 loop: CASSEYGRTYNEQFF. Written as DNA, the CDR3 is TGTGCCAGCAGTGAATACGGGAGAACCTACAATGAGCAGTTCTTC.

In its sample, this clonotype was seen many times. This chain links TRBV9 with TRBJ2-7; a weak D match, TRBD2 (6 bases). V shed 3 bases and J shed 6 bases, with 16 bases lying between them. CDR1 and CDR2 (germline): SGDLS, YYNGEE. This CDR3 has 14 amino acids. CDR3 loop: CASSAGGRKGEQYF. The CDR3 coding sequence is TGTGCCAGCAGCGCCGGAGGGCGAAAGGGCGAGCAGTACTTC.

This clonotype has a count of ten or more. This rearrangement joins TRBV30 to TRBJ2-1; D unclear. Between the trimmed V and J ends, which lost 7 bases and 6 bases, there was a span of 1 base. The CDR3 runs 8 residues. CDR1 and CDR2 from the germline V gene are GTSNPN and SVGIG (reference sequence). CDR3 coding DNA: TGTGCCTTCAATGAGCAGTTCTTC. It translates to CAFNEQFF.

This clonotype showed up many times. The chain recombines TRBV7-2 with TRBJ1-2; possibly TRBD1 for D (6 bases). The CDR3 loop spans 14 amino acids. Germline V lookup: CDR1 SGHTA, CDR2 FQGNSA. V shed 7 bases and J shed 4 bases, with 16 bases lying between them. DNA for the CDR3: TGTGCCAGCACCCGGGGGGGCGCGAGCTATGGCTACACCTTC. Encoded protein: CASTRGGASYGYTF.

This clonotype was seen repeatedly, ten times or more. The chain links TRBV12-3 or TRBV12-4 to TRBJ2-1; 10 bases align to TRBD2. The V and J ends lost 3 bases and 4 bases, in that order; junction bases with no gene match: 3. There are 15 residues in the CDR3. The CDR3 nucleotides are TGTGCCAGCAGTTTGGGTAGCGGGGGGTACAATGAGCAGTTCTTC. It encodes CASSLGSGGYNEQFF.

The chain carries TRBV11-2 and TRBJ2-5; 11 nucleotides align to TRBD2. J was trimmed by 4 bases and V by 7 bases; bases with no gene match: 8. Germline CDR1 reads SGHAT; CDR2 reads FQNNGV. CDR3 size: 15 residues. The CDR3 DNA reads as TGTGCCAGCACCTTGACCGGGACTAGCGGAGAGACCCAGTACTTC. This codes for CASTLTGTSGETQYF.

This clonotype was detected ten times or more. Its ends do not fully match the called genes, so a read error is possible. The chain is built from TRBV7-9 and TRBJ2-4, with D possibly called TRBD1 or TRBD2 (5 bases each). Per the germline V gene, CDR1 is SEHNR and CDR2 is FQNEAQ (reference sequence). The CDR3 extends over 12 amino acids. CDR3 coding DNA: TGTGCCAGCAGCTTAGAGAGGGGCAATCCGCATTTC. Protein sequence: CASSLERGNPHF.

This clonotype occurred many times. This chain uses TRBV6-2 or TRBV6-3 with TRBJ2-1, with D unresolved. CDR1 is MNHEY and CDR2 is SVGEGT in the germline V gene. Trimming removed 6 bases at V and 10 bases at J, with 22 bases between. The CDR3 is 15 amino acids. The CDR3, as DNA: TGTGCCAGCAGCTTCTCGTCACTAATGATAGGGGAGCAGTTCTTC. It translates to CASSFSSLMIGEQFF.

In its sample, this clonotype was seen many times. The chain is built from TRBV24-1 and TRBJ2-1; D ambiguous. CDR3 size: 15 residues. From germline, CDR1 is KGHDR and CDR2 SFDVKD. V gave up 0 bases and J gave up 0 bases, with 5 bases separating them. The CDR3 loop reads CATSDLTGSYNEQFF. For the CDR3, the DNA is TGTGCCACCAGTGATTTGACGGGCTCCTACAATGAGCAGTTCTTC.

Notes on this clonotype: This sequence may be a read error, since a much larger clone differs from it by one base. The chain employs TRBV12-3 or TRBV12-4 and TRBJ2-1; no firm D call. The V end was cut by 7 bases, the J end by 4 bases, with 17 bases between. CDR3 length: 15 residues. Here the CDR3 DNA reads TGTGCCAGCAACCAAGCGTGGGCGCGGTACAATGAGCAGTTCTTC. Its protein product is CASNQAWARYNEQFF.

This clonotype has at least ten counts. This chain links TRBV6-2 or TRBV6-3 with TRBJ2-1, with D maybe TRBD2 (5 bases). The germline V and J ends were trimmed by 0 bases and 7 bases, with 16 bases remaining between them. Germline V gene sequence: CDR1 MNHEY, CDR2 SVGEGT. CDR3 length: 16 amino acids. CDR3 DNA: TGTGCCAGCAGTTACTCAGGTAGAGGAGGTGAAAATGAGCAGTTCTTC. This codes for CASSYSGRGGENEQFF.

In its sample, this clonotype was seen many times. The chain links TRBV20-1 to TRBJ2-6; the D gene could be TRBD1 or TRBD2 (5 bases each). Germline CDR1 DFQATT, CDR2 SNEGSKA (reference sequence). CDR3 length equals 15 residues. V shed 3 bases and J shed 1 base, with 10 bases lying between them. The CDR3 DNA follows: TGCAGTGCTAGGGGGGTATTTTCTGGGGCCAACGTCCTGACTTTC. Translating gives CSARGVFSGANVLTF.

V and J are TRBV18 and TRBJ2-1; D unclear. The V gene's germline CDR1 is KGHSH and CDR2 LQKENI. This CDR3 contains 13 residues. Trimming removed 3 bases from V and 1 base from J, with 4 bases in between. In DNA, the CDR3 is TGTGCCAGCTCACCGGCTTCCTACAATGAGCAGTTCTTC. This translates into CASSPASYNEQFF.

This clonotype was seen repeatedly, ten times or more. J is TRBJ2-2 and V is TRBV4-2, with a possible D match to TRBD1 (6 bases). Deletions cut 1 base from V and 6 bases from J, with 15 bases between. The germline V gene encodes CDR1 LGHNA and CDR2 YNFKEQ. This CDR3 is 16 amino acids long. CDR3 amino acids: CASSQGPRQVSGELFF. The CDR3 nucleotides read TGTGCCAGCAGCCAAGGGCCCAGACAGGTGTCCGGGGAGCTGTTTTTT.